This entry concerns a single T cell receptor beta chain. Its antigen is still unknown. 13 Jbeta primers and 60 Vbeta primers were used for the PCR. Here immunoSEQ multiplex PCR was the method, and the copy in TCRdb shows in-frame clones only, minus some. The table has around 100,000 clones, around three quarters seen once. The CDR3 runs to 16 residues. Germline V gene sequence: CDR1 KGHSH, CDR2 LQKENI. The V and J ends lost 3 bases and 0 bases, in that order; junction bases with no gene match: 8. The entry originates in a study of cytomegalovirus exposure and HLA in healthy donors. General study points: Links to common viral pathogens appeared, in a later analysis, for several of the most significant clusters.

The rearrangement uses TRBV18 and TRBJ2-7; 7 bases line up with TRBD1. Sequencing was performed on PBMCs. This receptor was identified in a woman younger than 35 in good health and CMV-seropositive. CDR3 protein: CASSPQGTAFSYEQYF. As DNA, the CDR3 is TGTGCCAGCTCACCCCAAGGGACAGCCTTCTCCTACGAGCAGTACTTC.